This T cell receptor (beta chain) stems from a study of response to subunit inactivated influenza vaccine. Study-level findings and limits: A suggestion made by the authors is that each seasonal influenza vaccination recruits few new T cells.

The trim removed 4 bases at V and 6 bases at J, leaving 13 bases unmatched. CDR3 size: 15 residues. The V gene's germline CDR1 is SGHRS and CDR2 YFSETQ. A remark on this clonotype: What it binds is not known.

TCRdb processed the RT-PCR reads anew with MiXCR; each CDR3 protein has one entry. The sample includes roughly 570,000 distinct CDR3 sequences, approximately 14% of them seen just once. The V call is TRBV5-1, the J call TRBJ2-7, with TRBD1 identical over 7 bases. Specimen: PBMCs from blood, collected 12 days after vaccination. The sequence came from a man over 45 who received an inactivated influenza vaccine. CDR3 bases: TGCGCCAGCAGCCCACGTAGTAACGACAGGGCCGAGCAGTACTTC. It codes for CASSPRSNDRAEQYF.